Given below is one T cell receptor beta chain in context. Its antigen is not yet known. No clone much larger than this one lies a single base away; base qualities are absent. This specimen belongs to a study of blood T cell repertoires in COVID-19 (dated by TCRdb to the early 2020s). In terms of the full investigation: Collaborator samples came from the United States, Italy and Spain and covered acute and convalescent phases of COVID-19. The material from the prospective study consisted of cDNA or gDNA derived from T cells, B-cell-depleted T cells, or PBMCs. Deeply sampled blood TCRbeta repertoires from subjects exposed to, actively infected with, or recovered from COVID-19 were included in the dataset. A freely available public database, intended as a resource for researchers studying the immune response to SARS-CoV-2, is where the repertoires were released. The samples were drawn from the first 160 participants of the ongoing ImmuneRACE study and from over 950 subjects provided by 6 global collaborators. Sample metadata almost always included a de-identified subject ID, COVID-19 status, age in years and sex. Where HLA class I and class II types were available, the types were taken from metadata supplied by the sample provider, not from assay-based typing. Results the study describes overall, beyond this receptor: The amount of clinical and demographic metadata varied by source and participant and was provided uncurated.

Whole blood was collected in K2EDTA tubes by collaborating institutions according to the institutions' own protocols. For TCRbeta analysis, collaborators shipped samples in one of three forms: frozen whole blood, isolated PBMCs, or DNA extracted from either of those sample types. TCRbeta CDR3 regions were amplified from genomic DNA using the immunoSEQ Assay, a bias-controlled multiplex PCR. Regarding the original processing steps: Nucleated cell counts per sample were estimated from amplification of reference gene primers within the assay. Sequence reads were collapsed and filtered to measure the absolute abundance of every unique TCRbeta CDR3 rearrangement. For each sample, productive Simpson clonality was calculated by taking the square root of Simpson's diversity index across productive rearrangements. TCRdb took over this immuneACCESS table, retaining in-frame rearrangements with V and J assigned. Such tables are incomplete; in checked studies, under half of the missing clones stem from an unresolved V gene, and the remainder is unexplained. V and J calls and clone size come straight from that table; D and trimming were deduced from the DNA. The sample table lists 180,000 or so clones, over 75% of them with a count of one. Clones ranked in the top ten supply around 9.9% of the sample.

The source of this sequence is a human donor with active or convalescent COVID-19. The donor label of this sample is uncertain. Sequenced input: peripheral blood.

The sequenced DNA is TGCGCCAGCAGCGCGGCTAGAACCGGGGAGCTGTTTTTT. Its translation reads: CASSAARTGELFF. The sequence links TRBV5-1 to TRBJ2-2; the D gene remains uncertain. The CDR3 covers 13 residues, taking in both the cysteine and the phenylalanine. The CDR3 DNA has 39 bases and is translated from base 1. Reading the germline V gene gives CDR1 SGHRS and CDR2 YFSETQ. V loses 4 bases, J loses 5 bases, and the germline ends lie 9 bases apart.